These 30 T cell receptor beta chains came from one sample sequenced in a study of glioma-infiltrating T cells. The iRepertoire nested amplicon-rescue multiplex PCR amplified TCR alpha and beta CDR3s from RNA. MiXCR, run by TCRdb on the multiplex PCR reads, gives a single entry per CDR3 protein. The table lists about 140,000 distinct CDR3 sequences, about 39% of them singletons. Sequencing used glioma tissue, nonneoplastic brain tissue, or PBMCs (not recorded which). Receptors originate from a human donor with low-grade glioma or glioblastoma, undergoing nonglioma brain surgery, or in good health (not recorded which).

This clonotype was recorded at least ten times. In DNA, the CDR3 is TGTGCCAGCAGTTACGGGGTACGTGAGCAGTTCTTC. It translates to CASSYGVREQFF. The genes are TRBV6-2 or TRBV6-3 and TRBJ2-1; D is undetermined. Germline values: CDR1 MNHEY, CDR2 SVGEGT. The V end lost 2 bases, the J end lost 9 bases, and 8 bases lay between the germline ends. The length of the CDR3 is 12 residues.

V gene TRBV27 combines with J gene TRBJ2-5; 11 positions match TRBD2. The CDR3 loop spans 18 amino acids. Trimming cost V 8 bases and J 1 base; bases outside gene matches: 15. Germline CDR1 MNHEY, CDR2 SMNVEV (reference sequence). CDR3 nucleotides: TGTGCCAGCCGGCCGGGAACGACTAGCGGGGACCTCCAAGAGACCCAGTACTTC. Its translation: CASRPGTTSGDLQETQYF.

This chain uses TRBV27 with TRBJ2-7, with TRBD2 matching over 9 bases. J gave up 3 bases and V 6 bases, and 6 bases lay outside the gene matches. Germline V CDR1 and CDR2: MNHEY, SMNVEV (reference sequence). The CDR3 spans 14 residues. DNA for the CDR3: TGTGCCAGCAGCTTTAGCGGGAGTCGCTACGAGCAGTACTTC. This sequence encodes CASSFSGSRYEQYF.

This chain links TRBV28 with TRBJ2-5; 8 nucleotides match TRBD2. J was trimmed by 5 bases and V by 1 base; bases with no gene match: 9. CDR3 length: 16 residues. Germline-derived CDR1 and CDR2 are MDHEN and SYDVKM. Here the CDR3 reads CASSLSAGERYETQYF. For the CDR3, the DNA is TGTGCCAGCAGTTTATCAGCGGGAGAGCGGTATGAGACCCAGTACTTC.

This sequence joins TRBV6-6 and TRBJ2-7; 7 nucleotides match TRBD1. The V gene end was trimmed by 7 bases and the J gene end by 7 bases; junction bases not matched to a gene: 13. The germline V gene encodes CDR1 MNHNY and CDR2 SVGAGI (reference sequence). This CDR3 spans 14 amino acids. Written as DNA, the CDR3 is TGTGCCAGCACTCCGACAGGGCTAATGGGAGAGCAGTACTTC. It specifies CASTPTGLMGEQYF.

This chain links TRBV4-1 with TRBJ2-3; the match to TRBD2 covers 13 bases. Per germline, CDR1 MGHRA and CDR2 YSYEKL. The length of the CDR3 is 18 residues. J lost 2 bases, V lost 0 bases, and 5 bases had no gene match. The CDR3 sequence: CASSQELAGGPATDTQYF. The DNA for the CDR3 is TGCGCCAGCAGCCAAGAACTAGCGGGAGGGCCGGCCACAGATACGCAGTATTTT.

This chain connects TRBV6-1 to TRBJ1-5; a possible D gene is TRBD1 (6 bases). V was cut by 5 bases and J by 2 bases, with 16 bases left in between. The CDR3 is 16 residues long. The germline V gene has CDR1 MNHNS and CDR2 SASEGT. CDR3 nucleotide sequence: TGTGCCAGCAGTTCTCTGTCCGGGACACGCAATCAGCCCCAGCATTTT. It codes for CASSSLSGTRNQPQHF.

Notes on this clonotype: Germline and junction disagree at one end, which may indicate a read error. The J gene is TRBJ2-5, the V gene TRBV12-5, with D unresolved. Germline V gene lookup returns CDR1 LGHNT and CDR2 FRNRAP. The CDR3 has 12 amino acids. The CDR3 nucleotides are TGTGCTAGCGGTTTTTCCTCGGAGACCCAGTACTTC. It codes for CASGFSSETQYF.

Concerning this clonotype: A much larger clone lies one base from this, so it may be a read error. The gene calls are TRBV4-1 and TRBJ2-3; D tentatively reads TRBD1 or TRBD2 (6 bases each). This CDR3 has 17 residues. Germline V CDR1 and CDR2: MGHRA, YSYEKL. This CDR3 is CASSQDAGRGRRDTLYF. The DNA for the CDR3 is TGCGCCAGCAGCCAAGATGCGGGCCGGGGGCGGCGAGATACGCTGTATTTT.

Note on this clonotype: An end of the junction differs from the germline gene, which may be a read error. This rearrangement joins TRBV6-2 or TRBV6-3 to TRBJ2-1; 10 bases are shared with TRBD2. The CDR3 totals 15 residues. The germline gives CDR1 MNHEY, CDR2 SVGEGT. CDR3 in amino acids: CVSSFLAGARNEQFF. The CDR3 bases are TGTGTCAGCAGTTTCCTAGCGGGAGCACGCAATGAGCAGTTCTTC.

This chain joins TRBV20-1 and TRBJ1-1, with D perhaps matching TRBD1 (6 bases). The CDR3 covers 14 residues. Trimming removed 3 bases at V and 3 bases at J, with 14 bases between. Germline V gene data show CDR1 as DFQATT and CDR2 as SNEGSKA (reference sequence). The CDR3, as DNA: TGCAGTGCTAGGAGGTGGGACACTCACACTGAAGCTTTCTTT. Translating gives CSARRWDTHTEAFF.

This clonotype has a handful of counts. The chain recombines TRBV20-1 with TRBJ1-3; D gene unclear. The V end lost 1 base, the J end lost 0 bases, and 1 base lay between the germline ends. The CDR3 has 12 residues. Germline lookup yields CDR1 DFQATT and CDR2 SNEGSKA (reference sequence). This CDR3 is CSARVSGNTIYF. The CDR3 region has the DNA TGCAGTGCTAGAGTCTCTGGAAACACCATATATTTT.

This chain links TRBV6-1 with TRBJ2-1; D possibly matches TRBD1 or TRBD2 (5 bases each). Trimming shortened V by 10 bases and J by 0 bases, and 16 bases separated the two germline ends. Germline CDR1 reads MNHNS; CDR2 reads SASEGT. CDR3 length: 15 residues. The CDR3, as DNA: TGTGCCACCCTCCGGGGCGTGAGCTCCTACAATGAGCAGTTCTTC. It yields the protein CATLRGVSSYNEQFF.

Only a few counts were recorded for this clonotype. The genes are TRBV12-3 or TRBV12-4 and TRBJ1-2; D gene uncertain. The CDR3 is made up of 11 amino acids. Trimming removed 8 bases from V and 6 bases from J, with 10 bases in between. CDR3 nucleotides: TGTGCCAGCGGGTATGGCCATGGCTACACCTTC. Encoded protein: CASGYGHGYTF.

This clonotype was detected only a few times. This chain joins TRBV20-1 and TRBJ2-1, with D possibly called TRBD1 or TRBD2 (5 bases each). The CDR3 totals 15 residues. Looked up from germline, CDR1 is DFQATT and CDR2 is SNEGSKA (reference sequence). The V end lost 6 bases, the J end lost 3 bases, and 18 bases lay between the germline ends. In nucleotides, the CDR3 is TGCAGTGCCCCGACGGGGCGGGCTATCTACAATGAGCAGTTCTTC. This sequence encodes CSAPTGRAIYNEQFF.

In its sample, this clonotype was seen many times. The chain employs TRBV28 and TRBJ1-5, with D perhaps matching TRBD1 (6 bases). This CDR3 is built from 14 residues. Trimming shortened V by 6 bases and J by 2 bases, and 11 bases separated the two germline ends. Germline values: CDR1 MDHEN, CDR2 SYDVKM. The CDR3 DNA is TGTGCCAGCAGACGGGACAAGGGCAATCAGCCCCAGCATTTT. It specifies CASRRDKGNQPQHF.

This chain links TRBV28 with TRBJ2-3, with D tentatively TRBD2 (6 bases). The CDR3 totals 14 residues. The germline V and J ends were trimmed by 8 bases and 4 bases, with 16 bases remaining between them. From germline, CDR1 is MDHEN and CDR2 SYDVKM. This CDR3 is CASRIRRDADTQYF. The CDR3 DNA is TGTGCCAGCCGTATAAGGAGGGATGCAGATACGCAGTATTTT.

This chain uses TRBV4-1 with TRBJ2-2; 12 positions match TRBD2. With 1 base clipped from V and 5 bases from J, the junction kept 5 bases outside the gene matches. Germline assignment: CDR1 MGHRA and CDR2 YSYEKL. This CDR3 region has 17 residues. As DNA, the CDR3 is TGCGCCAGCAGCCAAGGACTAGCGGGGGAGTATACCGGGGAGCTGTTTTTT. As protein: CASSQGLAGEYTGELFF.

The V and J genes are TRBV7-2 and TRBJ1-5; D ambiguous. Germline-derived CDR1 and CDR2 are SGHTA and FQGNSA. This CDR3 spans 15 amino acids. Trimming took off 3 bases at V and 6 bases at J, with 15 bases between the two ends. The CDR3 protein is CASSLDGSGAQPQHF. The CDR3 DNA sequence: TGTGCCAGCAGCTTGGACGGTTCGGGTGCTCAGCCCCAGCATTTT.

The table lists this clonotype with a few counts. This chain joins TRBV4-1 and TRBJ1-6, with D possibly being TRBD1 (5 bases). Per the germline V gene, CDR1 is MGHRA and CDR2 is YSYEKL. This CDR3 comprises 13 residues. Trimming took off 0 bases at V and 11 bases at J, with 8 bases between the two ends. The CDR3 DNA sequence: TGCGCCAGCAGCCAAGAATCAGGGACACCCCTCCACTTT. It is translated as CASSQESGTPLHF.

A few counts support this clonotype. The chain recombines TRBV20-1 with TRBJ2-7, with D tentatively TRBD1 (6 bases). The CDR3 is 13 residues long. V lost 5 bases to trimming and J lost 6 bases, with 17 bases between them. From germline, CDR1 is DFQATT and CDR2 SNEGSKA (reference sequence). The CDR3 protein is CSASGTPLPEQYF. Written as DNA, the CDR3 is TGCAGTGCTTCCGGGACACCCCTCCCCGAGCAGTACTTC.

The V gene is TRBV6-1, the J gene TRBJ2-7, with D maybe TRBD2 (5 bases). CDR3 length: 13 residues. The germline V and J ends were trimmed by 10 bases and 3 bases, with 16 bases remaining between them. CDR1 and CDR2 from the germline V gene are MNHNS and SASEGT. CDR3 coding DNA: TGTGCCACTGAGGGCCGGATGAGCTACGAGCAGTACTTC. Amino acids: CATEGRMSYEQYF.

The chain links TRBV10-3 to TRBJ2-3, with D unclear. V was shortened by 3 bases and J by 2 bases, with 9 bases between the two germline ends. CDR1 is ENHRY and CDR2 is SYGVKD in the germline V gene. CDR3 size: 14 residues. In nucleotides, the CDR3 is TGTGCCATCAGTGACCTGAAGAACACAGATACGCAGTATTTT. Translating gives CAISDLKNTDTQYF.

V and J are TRBV20-1 and TRBJ2-3, with D tentatively TRBD1 (6 bases). The CDR3 is made up of 12 amino acids. The V end lost 3 bases, the J end lost 4 bases, and 8 bases lay between the germline ends. Germline lookup yields CDR1 DFQATT and CDR2 SNEGSKA (reference sequence). The CDR3 DNA is TGCAGTGCTAGGACAGGTTCAGATACGCAGTATTTT. This gives the protein CSARTGSDTQYF.

The chain employs TRBV5-1 and TRBJ1-1, with D perhaps TRBD1 (5 bases). In germline, CDR1 is SGHRS, CDR2 YFSETQ. Deletions cut 1 base from V and 1 base from J, with 11 bases between. CDR3 size: 15 residues. Here the CDR3 DNA reads TGCGCCAGCAGCTTGAGTAGGGGTCGGAACACTGAAGCTTTCTTT. Its protein product is CASSLSRGRNTEAFF.

This clonotype was found a few times. The CDR3 nucleotides read TGTGCCACCAGTCGGGACACTGGAAGGGAGTTCTTC. Amino acids: CATSRDTGREFF. The chain employs TRBV15 and TRBJ2-1; D may be TRBD1 (6 bases). V gave up 6 bases and J gave up 14 bases, with 17 bases separating them. The CDR3 extends over 12 amino acids. Germline CDR1 is LNHNV and CDR2 is YYDKDF (reference sequence).

This clonotype has a handful of counts. The chain couples TRBV20-1 to TRBJ2-7; a possible D gene is TRBD1 (5 bases). Trimming pared 5 bases from V and 3 bases from J, leaving 11 bases between. The CDR3 is 12 residues long. Germline V lookup: CDR1 DFQATT, CDR2 SNEGSKA (reference sequence). The CDR3 loop reads CSAEQVHYEQYF. CDR3 sequence (DNA): TGCAGTGCTGAACAGGTTCACTACGAGCAGTACTTC.

The chain couples TRBV6-6 to TRBJ2-1; 10 bases fit TRBD2. V trimming: 0 bases; J trimming: 8 bases; junction bases outside the gene matches: 13. The CDR3 has 18 amino acids. Germline V gene lookup returns CDR1 MNHNY and CDR2 SVGAGI (reference sequence). The CDR3 DNA reads TGTGCCAGCAGTTACTCCCCTAGCGGGAGAACAGGTCGGGATGAGCAGTTCTTC. It specifies CASSYSPSGRTGRDEQFF.

V usage is TRBV20-1 and J usage is TRBJ1-5; D gene uncertain. In germline, CDR1 is DFQATT, CDR2 SNEGSKA (reference sequence). Trimming shortened V by 3 bases and J by 6 bases, and 9 bases separated the two germline ends. The CDR3 loop spans 12 amino acids. The CDR3 sequence is CSARTNSQPQHF. The CDR3 DNA follows: TGCAGTGCTAGGACTAACAGTCAGCCCCAGCATTTT.

For this clonotype: The junction departs from germline at one end; a sequencing error may be responsible. The chain couples TRBV7-3 to TRBJ2-2; no firm D call. Germline loops: CDR1 SGHTA, CDR2 FQGTGA. This CDR3 has 16 amino acids. The CDR3 sequence: CARSSGSVANTGELFF. CDR3 nucleotide sequence: TGTGCCCGCAGCTCTGGCAGCGTCGCGAACACCGGGGAGCTGTTTTTT.